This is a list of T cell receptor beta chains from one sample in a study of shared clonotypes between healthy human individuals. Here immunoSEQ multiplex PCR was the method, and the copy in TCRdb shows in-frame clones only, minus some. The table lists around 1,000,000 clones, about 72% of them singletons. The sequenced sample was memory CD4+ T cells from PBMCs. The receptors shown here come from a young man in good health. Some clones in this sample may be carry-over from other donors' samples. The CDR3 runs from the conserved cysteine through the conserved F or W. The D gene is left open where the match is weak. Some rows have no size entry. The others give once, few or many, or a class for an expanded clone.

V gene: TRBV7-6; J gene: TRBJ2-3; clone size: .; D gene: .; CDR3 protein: CASSLGFTDTQYF; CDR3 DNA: TGTGCCAGCAGCTTAGGCTTCACAGATACGCAGTATTTT
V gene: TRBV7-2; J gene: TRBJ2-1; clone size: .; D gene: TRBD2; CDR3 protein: CASSSSSGSRNEQFF; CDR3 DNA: TGTGCCAGCAGCTCCTCTAGCGGGAGTCGCAATGAGCAGTTCTTC
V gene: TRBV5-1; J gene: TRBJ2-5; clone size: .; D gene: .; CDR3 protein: CASSLNVGQQETQYF; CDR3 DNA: TGCGCCAGCAGCTTGAATGTCGGCCAGCAAGAGACCCAGTACTTC
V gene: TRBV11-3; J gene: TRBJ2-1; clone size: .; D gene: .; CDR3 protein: CASSSVLGTDGEQFF; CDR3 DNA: TGTGCCAGCAGCTCGGTTTTGGGGACCGACGGTGAGCAGTTCTTC
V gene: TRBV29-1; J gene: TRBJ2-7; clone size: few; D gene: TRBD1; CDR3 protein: CSVAAGTDYYEQYF; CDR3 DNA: TGCAGCGTTGCTGCCGGGACAGACTACTACGAGCAGTACTTC
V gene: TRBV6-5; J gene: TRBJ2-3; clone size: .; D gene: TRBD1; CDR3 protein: CASSYEPRGPGDTQYF; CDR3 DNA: TGTGCCAGCAGTTACGAGCCCAGGGGGCCCGGAGATACGCAGTATTTT
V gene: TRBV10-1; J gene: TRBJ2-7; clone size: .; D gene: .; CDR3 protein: CASSEGIILVGTSYEQYF; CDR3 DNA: TGCGCCAGCAGTGAAGGCATCATACTAGTGGGTACCTCCTACGAGCAGTACTTC
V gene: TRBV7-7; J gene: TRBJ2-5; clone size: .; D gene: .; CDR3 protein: CASSPLVRTETQYF; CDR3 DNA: TGTGCCAGCAGCCCGTTGGTGCGGACGGAGACCCAGTACTTC
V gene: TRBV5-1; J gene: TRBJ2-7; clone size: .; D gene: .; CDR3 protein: CASSLDPGVAYEQYF; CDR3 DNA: TGCGCCAGCAGCTTGGATCCGGGAGTCGCCTACGAGCAGTACTTC
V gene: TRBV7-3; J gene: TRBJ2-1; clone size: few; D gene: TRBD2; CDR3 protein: CASSFGTNNEQFF; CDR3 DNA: TGTGCCAGCAGCTTTGGGACTAATAATGAGCAGTTCTTC
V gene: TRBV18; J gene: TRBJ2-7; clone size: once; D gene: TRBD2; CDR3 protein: CASSPPIAGDSYEQYF; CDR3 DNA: TGTGCCAGCTCACCACCTATAGCGGGCGACTCCTACGAGCAGTACTTC
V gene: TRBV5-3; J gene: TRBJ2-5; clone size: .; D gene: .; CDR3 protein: CARSLAQETQYF; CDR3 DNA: TGTGCCAGAAGCTTGGCCCAAGAGACCCAGTACTTC
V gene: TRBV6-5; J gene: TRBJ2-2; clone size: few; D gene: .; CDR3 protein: CASSYGTGTNTGELFF; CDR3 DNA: TGTGCCAGCAGTTATGGTACAGGAACGAACACCGGGGAGCTGTTTTTT
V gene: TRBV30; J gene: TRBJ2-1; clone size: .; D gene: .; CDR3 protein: CAWRQEREQFF; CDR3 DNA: TGTGCCTGGAGACAAGAACGCGAGCAGTTCTTC
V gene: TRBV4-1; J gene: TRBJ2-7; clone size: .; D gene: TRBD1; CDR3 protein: CASSPGQGSYEQYF; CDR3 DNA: TGCGCCAGCAGCCCCGGACAGGGCTCCTACGAGCAGTACTTC
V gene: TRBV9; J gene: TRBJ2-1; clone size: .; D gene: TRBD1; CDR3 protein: CASSETTGTEQFF; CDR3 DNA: TGTGCCAGCAGCGAGACGACAGGGACTGAGCAGTTCTTC